Listed below are T cell receptor beta chains from one sample, sequenced in a study of early T cells in non-severe SARS-CoV-2 infection. One entry per CDR3 protein results from TCRdb running MiXCR on the 5' RACE reads. The sample carries around 40,000 distinct CDR3 sequences, roughly 5.7% recorded once. The material sequenced was whole blood. All receptors derive from an adult who was a healthcare worker with PCR-confirmed SARS-CoV-2 infection or an uninfected control (not recorded which). CDR3s include the opening cysteine and the closing phenylalanine or tryptophan. Fields, in order: D gene, clone size, V gene, CDR3 length, J gene, CDR3 DNA, CDR3 protein. The D gene is left open where the match is weak. The size entry is marked missing in some rows and otherwise reads once, few, many or a size class.

NA	few	TRBV25-1	14	TRBJ1-1	TGTGCCAGCAGTGGATGGACGGTCGGCACTGAAGCTTTCTTT	CASSGWTVGTEAFF
NA	NA	TRBV3-1	14	TRBJ2-3	TGTGCCAGCAGCCAACAGGAGTTGGCAGATACGCAGTATTTT	CASSQQELADTQYF
NA	NA	TRBV28	15	TRBJ2-5	TGTGCCAGCAGTTTCGGGACTGATGTACTGGCGACCCAGTACTTC	CASSFGTDVLATQYF
NA	many	TRBV5-1	15	TRBJ2-2	TGCGCCAGCAGCTCCACGAACTTCGAAACCGGGGAGCTGTTTTTT	CASSSTNFETGELFF
TRBD2	few	TRBV7-8	16	TRBJ2-1	TGTGCCAGCAGCTTTACTCGGCTAGCGGGATACAATGAGCAGTTCTTC	CASSFTRLAGYNEQFF
NA	once	TRBV7-8	15	TRBJ2-4	TGTGCCAGCAGTCTAGACAGGCCCACCAAAAACATTCAGTACTTC	CASSLDRPTKNIQYF
NA	few	TRBV5-8	14	TRBJ2-3	TGTGCCAGCAGCTTGAAACGGGAGATAGATACGCAGTATTTT	CASSLKREIDTQYF
NA	many	TRBV5-5	17	TRBJ1-6	TGTGCCAGCACCTCAGAGCCCGGTGGCTCCTATAATTCACCCCTCCACTTT	CASTSEPGGSYNSPLHF
NA	NA	TRBV4-1	12	TRBJ2-5	TGCGCCAGCAGCCAAGCCGGGAGAGGGCAGTACTTC	CASSQAGRGQYF
TRBD2	NA	TRBV5-4	15	TRBJ2-7	TGTGCCAGCAGCCTTCGGGGGGAAAGAACTACCGAGCAGTACTTC	CASSLRGERTTEQYF
NA	many	TRBV7-6	13	TRBJ2-1	TGTGCCAGCAGATCGACTAGTAACAATGAGCAGTTCTTC	CASRSTSNNEQFF
NA	many	TRBV5-5	12	TRBJ1-1	TGTGCCAGCAGCTTGGGATTGGAGTTAGCTTTCTTT	CASSLGLELAFF
TRBD1	few	TRBV4-2	16	TRBJ1-4	TGTGCCAGCAGCCAAGGGCCCGGGACAGGGGGCGAAAAACTGTTTTTT	CASSQGPGTGGEKLFF
NA	many	TRBV20-1	14	TRBJ2-4	TGCAGTGCGAAGGGGGGACCCTCTCAAAACATTCAGTACTTC	CSAKGGPSQNIQYF
TRBD1	few	TRBV7-2	14	TRBJ2-1	TGTGCCAGCAGCATCAGGGGGCCCAACAATGAGCAGTTCTTC	CASSIRGPNNEQFF
TRBD2	few	TRBV10-1	16	TRBJ2-2	TGCGCCAGCAGTTCTCCGGGACTAGCGGGTTCCGGGGAGCTGTTTTTT	CASSSPGLAGSGELFF
NA	medium-sized	TRBV6-2/TRBV6-3	13	TRBJ2-1	TGTGCCAGCAGTTACCGGGACTACAATGAGCAGTTCTTC	CASSYRDYNEQFF
NA	many	TRBV7-2	14	TRBJ2-7	TGTGCCAGCAGCTTAGACGGGGGAGTGATCGAGCAGTACTTC	CASSLDGGVIEQYF
NA	many	TRBV28	12	TRBJ2-7	TGTGCCAGCAGTCGAGACACCGCGCATGAGTACTTC	CASSRDTAHEYF
NA	few	TRBV7-2	12	TRBJ2-7	TGTGCCAGCAGCGATAGCGGCTACGAGCAGTACTTC	CASSDSGYEQYF
NA	NA	TRBV7-2	13	TRBJ2-2	TGTGCCAGCAGCTGGAGGGACACCGGGGAGCTGTTTTTT	CASSWRDTGELFF
NA	NA	TRBV3-1	14	TRBJ2-7	TGTGCCAGCAGCCAAGACAAGGGTTGGGACGAGCAGTACTTC	CASSQDKGWDEQYF
NA	many	TRBV7-3	14	TRBJ2-1	TGTGCCAGCAGCTTCGGGACTCCGAGGGCCGGGCAGTTCTTC	CASSFGTPRAGQFF
TRBD2	few	TRBV12-3/TRBV12-4	16	TRBJ2-3	TGTGCCAGCACCATTTTGGCGGGAGGCCCCAAAGTGGAGCAGTATTTT	CASTILAGGPKVEQYF
NA	many	TRBV3-2	15	TRBJ1-1	TGTGCCAGCAGCCAAGCCACGCTCGCGAACACTGAAGCTTTCTTT	CASSQATLANTEAFF
NA	many	TRBV19	13	TRBJ2-5	TGTGCCAGTAGTATATCGGTACAAGAGACCCAGTACTTC	CASSISVQETQYF
NA	many	TRBV10-3	14	TRBJ1-4	TGTGCCATCAGTGAAGGAGGTACTAATGAAAAACTGTTTTTT	CAISEGGTNEKLFF
NA	NA	TRBV18	12	TRBJ2-7	TGTGCCAGCTCACAAGACTCCTACGAGCAGTACTTC	CASSQDSYEQYF
TRBD1	NA	TRBV5-5	16	TRBJ2-7	TGTGCCAGCAGCGCGCTGACAGGGGGCCTCTCCTACGAGCAGTACTTC	CASSALTGGLSYEQYF
TRBD2	many	TRBV28	14	TRBJ2-3	TGTGCCAGCAGTGCTAGCGGTAGCACAGATACGCAGTATTTT	CASSASGSTDTQYF
NA	few	TRBV7-8	13	TRBJ2-1	TGTGCCAGCAGCCTCCTCGGCACAAATGAGCAGTTCTTC	CASSLLGTNEQFF
NA	many	TRBV20-1	12	TRBJ1-2	TGCAGTGCTAGATACCGGGACTATGGCTACACCTTC	CSARYRDYGYTF
NA	many	TRBV28	12	TRBJ2-1	TGTGCCAGCAGTTTGGGCGGAAATGAGCAGTTCTTC	CASSLGGNEQFF
NA	many	TRBV28	13	TRBJ2-1	TGTGCCAGCAGTTTTGGCGGCCACAATGAGCAGTTCTTC	CASSFGGHNEQFF
NA	many	TRBV30	12	TRBJ1-2	TGTGCCTGGAGTTTAGGTATTAAGGGCTACACCTTC	CAWSLGIKGYTF
NA	many	TRBV1	15	TRBJ2-7	TGCACCAGCAGCCAAGATTATGATAGCGCCTACGAGCAGTACTTC	CTSSQDYDSAYEQYF
TRBD2	few	TRBV5-1	15	TRBJ2-7	TGCGCCAGCAGCTTGGAGGGACTAGCGGTCTACGAGCAGTACTTC	CASSLEGLAVYEQYF
NA	few	TRBV28	14	TRBJ2-6	TGTGCCAGCAGTTCGGCCTCTGGGGCCAACGTCCTGACTTTC	CASSSASGANVLTF
NA	many	TRBV20-1	15	TRBJ1-5	TGCAGTGCACGTGGGACGACTAATAGCAATCAGCCCCAGCATTTT	CSARGTTNSNQPQHF
TRBD1	NA	TRBV10-3	12	TRBJ2-5	TGTGCCACAAGACAGGGGGAAGAGACCCAGTACTTC	CATRQGEETQYF
NA	NA	TRBV28	14	TRBJ1-1	TGTGCCAGCAGACCAGGACAGACGGGCACTGAAGCTTTCTTT	CASRPGQTGTEAFF
NA	NA	TRBV5-4	14	TRBJ2-7	TGTGCCAGCAGTTGCCGCCGACCCTTAGACGAGCAGTACTTC	CASSCRRPLDEQYF
NA	NA	TRBV28	13	TRBJ2-1	TGTGCCAGCAGTAGGAGGGGTCACAATGAGCAGTTCTTC	CASSRRGHNEQFF
NA	NA	TRBV20-1	12	TRBJ2-3	TGCAGTGCTAGAGAGTGGGCAGATACGCAGTATTTT	CSAREWADTQYF
NA	few	TRBV29-1	14	TRBJ2-5	TGCAGCGCTGGCCTTAGGACAGTCCAAGAGACCCAGTACTTC	CSAGLRTVQETQYF
TRBD2	many	TRBV2	15	TRBJ2-2	TGTGCCAGCAGTCAGCGGGAGGGCCGAACCGGGGAGCTGTTTTTT	CASSQREGRTGELFF
NA	many	TRBV11-2	16	TRBJ2-7	TGTGCCAGCAGCCCTGGGGGAGTGGGAGGTACCTACGAGCAGTACTTC	CASSPGGVGGTYEQYF
NA	few	TRBV20-1	14	TRBJ2-1	TGCAGTGCTAGAGGCAGCAACTCCTACAATGAGCAGTTCTTC	CSARGSNSYNEQFF
TRBD2	many	TRBV5-1	17	TRBJ2-3	TGCGCCAGCAGCTTGGGTCTAGCGGGAGGGTATACAGATACGCAGTATTTT	CASSLGLAGGYTDTQYF
NA	many	TRBV7-9	17	TRBJ2-5	TGTGCCAGCAGCGCAGAGGAGTTCGGGAGACTGAAAGAGACCCAGTACTTC	CASSAEEFGRLKETQYF
TRBD2	many	TRBV20-1	14	TRBJ2-3	TGCAGTGCCGTCGGACTAGCGGACACAGATACGCAGTATTTT	CSAVGLADTDTQYF
TRBD1	few	TRBV6-6	14	TRBJ2-3	TGTGCCAGCAGCCGACAGGGTTACACAGATACGCAGTATTTT	CASSRQGYTDTQYF
TRBD1	many	TRBV28	14	TRBJ1-2	TGTGCCAGCAGTTCCACAGGGGGCACCTATGGCTACACCTTC	CASSSTGGTYGYTF
NA	many	TRBV14	13	TRBJ1-4	TGTGCCAGCAGCCAGGGGGTGACTGAAAAACTGTTTTTT	CASSQGVTEKLFF
TRBD2	many	TRBV25-1	15	TRBJ2-7	TGTGCCAGCAGTGGCCGGACTAGCGGGAATCTCGAGCAGTACTTC	CASSGRTSGNLEQYF